These T cell receptor beta chains were read from a single sample in a study of T cells expressing NK-cell markers. TCRdb re-called the 5' RACE reads, yielding one record per CDR3 amino acid sequence without DNA. The listing contains about 390,000 distinct CDR3 sequences. The sequenced material came from blood T cells: a sorted CD56 or NKG2C T cell subset, CD4+ or CD8+ T cells, or bulk PBMC T cells (not recorded which). All receptors derive from a woman aged 50 to 60 in good health. The CDR3 runs from the conserved cysteine through the conserved F or W.

j_call v_call cdr3_aa
TRBJ2-1 TRBV7-6 CASSPLSAWQFF
TRBJ1-1 TRBV21-1 CASSKATSWGAEAFF
TRBJ2-1 TRBV7-2 CASSLGFVGSNEQFF
TRBJ1-1 TRBV7-9 CASSATGEQGEAFF
TRBJ2-7 TRBV29-1 CSVQEGGPLRNEQYF
TRBJ2-1 TRBV6-5 CASKIDPRRYNEQFF
TRBJ1-5 TRBV20-1 CSARGSAEVNQPQHF
TRBJ1-4 TRBV25-1 CASSEWEGRAEKLFF
TRBJ2-1 TRBV3-1 CASSQGVGGTSQQFF
TRBJ1-6 TRBV12-3/TRBV12-4 CASTLQGSNSPLHF
TRBJ2-2 TRBV27 CASNRLAGTGELFF
TRBJ2-2 TRBV27 CASSIRVRTGELFF
TRBJ1-4 TRBV18 CASSPRQGDNEKLFF
TRBJ2-3 TRBV6-1 CANGDVSPDTQYF
TRBJ2-1 TRBV4-2 CASSQAGLAGGEQFF
TRBJ2-2 TRBV20-1 CSAIRDIPNTGELFF
TRBJ1-2 TRBV25-1 CATLPRDRGRFRYGYTF
TRBJ1-2 TRBV12-3/TRBV12-4 CASSRTGRDGYTF
TRBJ2-1 TRBV12-3/TRBV12-4 CASSLGTLGVDEQFF
TRBJ2-1 TRBV5-6 CASSLYERGRYNEQFF
TRBJ1-2 TRBV12-3/TRBV12-4 CASSQAVNYGYTF
TRBJ2-1 TRBV5-1 CASSLEGGSAGYNEQFF
TRBJ2-1 TRBV5-6 CASGAGQGNEQFF
TRBJ2-2 TRBV4-1 CASSQDINRLGNTGELFF
TRBJ2-7 TRBV11-3 CASSFQASELAGGYEQYF
TRBJ2-7 TRBV10-1 CASSETLAGAYEQYF
TRBJ1-2 TRBV6-2/TRBV6-3 CASSTVGGGYTF
TRBJ1-3 TRBV30 CAWSVAFGNTIYF
TRBJ1-2 TRBV10-3 CAIRPGQVYPGYGYTF
TRBJ2-1 TRBV3-1 CASSYTLGTDYNEQFF
TRBJ1-4 TRBV14 CASSQGPDRVTKLDEKLFF
TRBJ2-5 TRBV12-3/TRBV12-4 CASSLQDRIGETQYF
TRBJ2-1 TRBV6-5 CASSYPPQAGGRSEQFF
TRBJ2-6 TRBV15 CATSGKRGQVGANVLTF
TRBJ2-5 TRBV12-3/TRBV12-4 CASSWTSGRGETQYF
TRBJ2-7 TRBV7-8 CASSLAGTIDSYEQYF
TRBJ2-6 TRBV3-1 CASSPPGTAGANVLTF
TRBJ2-1 TRBV9 CASSVELAGYNEQFF
TRBJ2-1 TRBV11-3 CASSSSSRSSYNEQFF
TRBJ1-1 TRBV7-3 CASSLHQGVTEAFF
TRBJ1-2 TRBV11-2 CASSLEQGRGYTF
TRBJ2-5 TRBV20-1 CSAPPPSGRLQETQYF
TRBJ1-1 TRBV6-5 CASSHLRNTEAFF
TRBJ1-3 TRBV9 CASSADLGNTIYF